A single sample gave rise to the 24 T cell receptor beta chains below, sequenced in a study of shared clonotypes between healthy human individuals. Generated by immunoSEQ multiplex PCR, the TCRdb table keeps only in-frame clones and is missing some. The sample shows fewer than 1.4 million clones, around three quarters of them seen only once. What was sequenced was memory CD4+ T cells from PBMCs. Described subset: CD45RA-negative fraction. Source of these receptors: a man between 18 and 29 years old in good health. Some clones in this sample may be carry-over from other donors' samples.

This clone appeared once. V is TRBV9 and J is TRBJ2-1; D may be TRBD2 (6 bases). The germline CDR1 and CDR2 sequences are SGDLS and YYNGEE. CDR3 length: 14 amino acids. V shed 3 bases and J shed 6 bases, with 13 bases lying between them. The CDR3 reads CASSGGTWSNEQFF. CDR3 nucleotide sequence: TGTGCCAGCAGCGGTGGGACTTGGTCCAATGAGCAGTTCTTC. Drawing the rest from reference TRBV9 and TRBJ2-1, the complete variable domain is DSGVTQTPKHLITATGQRVTLRCSPRSGDLSVYWYQQSLDQGLQFLIQYYNGEERAKGNILERFSAQQFPDLHSELNLSSLELGDSALYFCASSGGTWSNEQFFGPGTRLTVL.

The V and J genes are TRBV10-1 and TRBJ2-7; possible D gene TRBD1, 5 bases. This CDR3 is 14 amino acids long. Per germline, CDR1 WNHNN and CDR2 SYGVQD (reference sequence). The germline V and J ends were trimmed by 6 bases and 3 bases, with 15 bases remaining between them. The DNA of the CDR3 is TGCGCCAGCAGCCCAGGGCGGACCGGCTACGAGCAGTACTTC. Its protein is CASSPGRTGYEQYF.

Note on this clone: The sample carries other DNA sequences with the same CDR3. The J gene is TRBJ2-2, the V gene TRBV7-9; D possibly corresponds to TRBD1 (6 bases). V gave up 5 bases and J gave up 1 base, with 8 bases separating them. The CDR3 is 14 residues long. Germline V gives CDR1 SEHNR, CDR2 FQNEAQ (reference sequence). The CDR3 DNA is TGTGCCAGCAGCCCGGACAGGAACACCGGGGAGCTGTTTTTT. Protein product: CASSPDRNTGELFF.

The V gene is TRBV20-1, the J gene TRBJ1-4; weak D call: TRBD1 (5 bases). The ends were cut back, 5 bases at V and 7 bases at J, with 8 bases in the middle. The CDR3 length is 11 residues. CDR1 DFQATT and CDR2 SNEGSKA come from the germline V gene (reference sequence). In DNA form, the CDR3 reads TGCAGTGCTGGGGACCTTGAAAAACTGTTTTTT. This encodes CSAGDLEKLFF.

The V and J genes are TRBV9 and TRBJ2-3; D possibly corresponds to TRBD2 (5 bases). Germline V gene data show CDR1 as SGDLS and CDR2 as YYNGEE. V was pared by 7 bases and J by 0 bases, with 18 bases between. The length of the CDR3 is 16 residues. The CDR3 nucleotides read TGTGCCAGCGCCAAAGGTAGTAGCGTGAGCACAGATACGCAGTATTTT. Protein: CASAKGSSVSTDTQYF.

The chain joins TRBV18 to TRBJ1-1; 7 bases are shared with TRBD1. The CDR3 runs 17 residues. Germline V gene lookup returns CDR1 KGHSH and CDR2 LQKENI. The ends lost 2 bases at V and 1 base at J; junction bases unmatched: 10. DNA for the CDR3: TGTGCCAGCTCACCATCCGCCGGGACAGCGTCGAACACTGAAGCTTTCTTT. Protein: CASSPSAGTASNTEAFF.

This sequence joins TRBV5-1 and TRBJ2-3; 7 bases fit TRBD1. Trimming removed 2 bases from V and 0 bases from J; junction bases left unmatched: 3. Germline lookup yields CDR1 SGHRS and CDR2 YFSETQ. The CDR3 contains 15 residues. CDR3 bases: TGCGCCAGCAGCTTCGGACAGGTTAGCACAGATACGCAGTATTTT. It is translated as CASSFGQVSTDTQYF.

The chain links TRBV18 to TRBJ1-3, with a possible D match to TRBD1 (5 bases). The V end was cut by 6 bases, the J end by 2 bases, with 14 bases between. Germline values: CDR1 KGHSH, CDR2 LQKENI. The CDR3 runs 15 residues. CDR3 sequence reads: CASSQLGAPGNTIYF. CDR3 coding DNA: TGTGCCAGCTCCCAGCTTGGGGCGCCTGGAAACACCATATATTTT.

CDR3 in amino acids: CASRGRGATGELFF. Written as DNA, the CDR3 is TGTGCCTCCCGGGGGCGGGGAGCGACCGGGGAGCTGTTTTTT. The rearrangement uses TRBV14 and TRBJ2-2; the D gene could be TRBD1 or TRBD2 (6 bases each). Looked up from germline, CDR1 is SGHDN and CDR2 is FVKESK. Trimming took 11 bases from V and 5 from J, leaving 18 bases between them. CDR3 length: 14 residues.

The chain couples TRBV5-1 to TRBJ2-2; possibly TRBD2 for D (5 bases). This CDR3 is built from 17 residues. Germline-derived CDR1 and CDR2 are SGHRS and YFSETQ. Trimming cost V 0 bases and J 4 bases, with 16 bases left between them. CDR3 protein: CASSLEAGNSGTGELFF. CDR3 in DNA: TGCGCCAGCAGCTTGGAGGCGGGTAATTCCGGCACCGGGGAGCTGTTTTTT. The full variable domain, completed using reference TRBV5-1 and TRBJ2-2, is KAGVTQTPRYLIKTRGQQVTLSCSPISGHRSVSWYQQTPGQGLQFLFEYFSETQRNKGNFPGRFSGRQFSNSRSEMNVSTLELGDSALYLCASSLEAGNSGTGELFFGEGSRLTVL.

The gene calls are TRBV7-9 and TRBJ1-2; possible D gene TRBD1, 5 bases. V was cut by 0 bases and J by 7 bases, with 15 bases left in between. The CDR3 is made up of 15 amino acids. Germline CDR1 is SEHNR and CDR2 is FQNEAQ (reference sequence). The CDR3: CASSLAGQPVRGYTF. Written as DNA, the CDR3 is TGTGCCAGCAGCTTAGCGGGGCAGCCAGTACGTGGCTACACCTTC.

V is TRBV9 and J is TRBJ2-1, with 9 bases lining up with TRBD2. The CDR3 consists of 16 residues. CDR1 is SGDLS, CDR2 YYNGEE, per germline. Losses at the gene ends were 4 bases for V and 3 bases for J; bases not matched to a gene: 8. The chain's CDR3 is CASSRSGSGNYNEQFF. In nucleotides, the CDR3 is TGTGCCAGCAGCCGTAGCGGGAGCGGGAACTACAATGAGCAGTTCTTC. The full variable domain, with the rest looked up from reference TRBV9 and TRBJ2-1, is DSGVTQTPKHLITATGQRVTLRCSPRSGDLSVYWYQQSLDQGLQFLIQYYNGEERAKGNILERFSAQQFPDLHSELNLSSLELGDSALYFCASSRSGSGNYNEQFFGPGTRLTVL.

The chain recombines TRBV15 with TRBJ1-2; unclear D gene. The CDR3 is 13 residues long. From germline, CDR1 is LNHNV and CDR2 YYDKDF (reference sequence). Trimming took 2 bases from V and 3 from J, leaving 7 bases between them. The CDR3 spells CATSRTTDYGYTF. Here the CDR3 DNA reads TGTGCCACCAGCAGAACAACAGACTATGGCTACACCTTC.

In its sample, this clone was seen many times. This sequence joins TRBV27 and TRBJ1-4, with unresolved D. Germline-derived CDR1 and CDR2 are MNHEY and SMNVEV (reference sequence). CDR3 length equals 14 residues. V shed 6 bases and J shed 4 bases, with 12 bases lying between them. The DNA of the CDR3 is TGTGCCAGCAGAAGGGCGGGTTTTAATGAAAAACTGTTTTTT. Its translation: CASRRAGFNEKLFF.

This chain joins TRBV7-9 and TRBJ1-1; possible D gene TRBD1, 5 bases. The length of the CDR3 is 14 residues. Germline CDR1 SEHNR, CDR2 FQNEAQ (reference sequence). Trimming pared 4 bases from V and 2 bases from J, leaving 11 bases between. DNA of the CDR3: TGTGCCAGCAGCTCGGGACCCCATAACACTGAAGCTTTCTTT. Its protein product is CASSSGPHNTEAFF.

As concerns this clone: A read error may be the cause here, since a much bigger clone is one base away. The rearrangement joins TRBV11-1 to TRBJ2-7, with 7 bases lining up with TRBD1. There are 14 residues in the CDR3. In germline, CDR1 is SGHAT, CDR2 FQDESV (reference sequence). V was pared by 3 bases and J by 0 bases, with 2 bases of the junction left unmatched. The CDR3 reads CASSFRDSSYEQYF. The CDR3 coding sequence is TGTGCCAGCAGCTTCCGGGACAGCTCCTACGAGCAGTACTTC.

This chain connects TRBV6-5 to TRBJ2-5; maybe TRBD2 (5 bases). CDR1 is MNHEY and CDR2 is SVGAGI in the germline V gene. The CDR3 is 13 amino acids. Trimming shortened V by 4 bases and J by 2 bases, and 8 bases separated the two germline ends. CDR3 coding DNA: TGTGCCAGCAGTTCCCGAGGGCAAGAGACCCAGTACTTC. Protein sequence: CASSSRGQETQYF.

The V call is TRBV7-7, the J call TRBJ2-1, with 7 bases fitting TRBD2. V was clipped by 5 bases and J by 0 bases; unmatched bases: 4. The CDR3 extends over 15 amino acids. CDR1 and CDR2 (germline): SSHAT, FNYEAQ (reference sequence). In DNA form, the CDR3 reads TGTGCCAGCAGCGCCGGCGGGAGCTCCTACAATGAGCAGTTCTTC. Translating gives CASSAGGSSYNEQFF.

DNA of the CDR3: TGCGCCAGCAGCCCCGAATGGCGGGAGAACACTGAAGCTTTCTTT. Protein sequence: CASSPEWRENTEAFF. V gene TRBV5-1 combines with J gene TRBJ1-1; D is unresolved. The CDR3 covers 15 residues. With 4 bases removed from V and 1 base from J, the gap between germline ends came to 14 bases. Germline CDR1 SGHRS, CDR2 YFSETQ. Variable domain in full (rest from reference TRBV5-1 and TRBJ1-1): KAGVTQTPRYLIKTRGQQVTLSCSPISGHRSVSWYQQTPGQGLQFLFEYFSETQRNKGNFPGRFSGRQFSNSRSEMNVSTLELGDSALYLCASSPEWRENTEAFFGQGTRLTVV.

The CDR3 DNA follows: TGTGCCAGCAGCCCACAGGGGGCCTTGTATAATTCACCCCTCCACTTT. The encoded protein is CASSPQGALYNSPLHF. The rearrangement uses TRBV7-9 and TRBJ1-6, with 9 bases aligning to TRBD1. Germline CDR1 and CDR2: SEHNR and FQNEAQ (reference sequence). CDR3 size: 16 residues. V lost 5 bases to trimming and J lost 4 bases; unmatched junction nucleotides: 6.

The chain combines TRBV19 with TRBJ2-3, with D possibly TRBD2 on 6 matching bases. Per germline, CDR1 LNHDA and CDR2 SQIVND (reference sequence). The germline V and J ends were trimmed by 7 bases and 0 bases, with 8 bases remaining between them. The CDR3 totals 13 residues. CDR3 in DNA: TGTGCCAGTATGGGGGGAAGCACAGATACGCAGTATTTT. Translating gives CASMGGSTDTQYF.

The rearrangement joins TRBV28 to TRBJ1-2, with D unclear. There are 12 residues in the CDR3. Germline-derived CDR1 and CDR2 are MDHEN and SYDVKM. V shed 6 bases and J shed 5 bases, with 10 bases lying between them. CDR3 sequence: CASRGSKYGYTF. The CDR3 nucleotides are TGTGCCAGCAGGGGATCGAAATATGGCTACACCTTC.

The chain is built from TRBV28 and TRBJ1-5; D gene uncertain. The CDR3 has 13 amino acids. The germline V gene encodes CDR1 MDHEN and CDR2 SYDVKM. V shed 2 bases and J shed 12 bases, with 14 bases lying between them. The CDR3 region is CASSLGRYRSQHF. In DNA, the CDR3 is TGTGCCAGCAGTTTAGGGAGGTATAGGAGCCAGCATTTT. Looking up the rest from reference TRBV28 and TRBJ1-5 gives the full variable domain: DVKVTQSSRYLVKRTGEKVFLECVQDMDHENMFWYRQDPGLGLRLIYFSYDVKMKEKGDIPEGYSVSREKKERFSLILESASTNQTSMYLCASSLGRYRSQHFGDGTRLSIL.

J is TRBJ1-3 and V is TRBV28, with D uncertain. Deletions cut 3 bases from V and 8 bases from J, with 8 bases between. The length of the CDR3 is 12 residues. Germline V lookup: CDR1 MDHEN, CDR2 SYDVKM. CDR3 region: CASSLRGDTIYF. DNA of the CDR3: TGTGCCAGCAGTTTGCGGGGAGACACCATATATTTT.